This TCR beta chain was observed in a study of T cells after yellow fever vaccination. CDR1 and CDR2 from the germline V gene are DFQATT and SNEGSKA (reference sequence). Trimming pared 3 bases from V and 0 bases from J, leaving 12 bases between. This CDR3 region has 15 residues. Template switching by 5'RACE produced TCR cDNA, adding a universal primer site and UMIs. Each CDR3 protein is one row after TCRdb ran MiXCR on the 5' RACE reads. The profile shows about 120,000 distinct CDR3 sequences, around 7.2% of them singletons. Findings of the study overall: The secondary response showed a weaker magnitude and a faster peak, day 5 versus 15.

This clonotype was observed many times. Its antigen is undetermined. This sequence joins TRBV20-1 and TRBJ2-1, with D possibly being TRBD2 (7 bases). The TCR was taken from a man between 18 and 35 years old who received the YFV17D yellow fever vaccine. The sample here was CD4+ T cells sorted from PBMCs, taken approximately 47 days after the first yellow fever vaccination. CDR3 loop: CSASGGPSSYNEQFF. The CDR3 nucleotides read TGCAGTGCTAGCGGGGGGCCAAGCTCCTACAATGAGCAGTTCTTC.